This T cell receptor beta chain was profiled in a study of neurological immune-mediated disorders. CDR3 length: 13 residues. Germline loops: CDR1 DFQATT, CDR2 SNEGSKA (reference sequence). V gave up 0 bases and J gave up 8 bases, with 13 bases separating them. There are many counts of this clonotype. TCRdb reprocessed the 5' RACE reads via MiXCR and lists one record per CDR3 protein. The sample has about 65,000 distinct CDR3 sequences; approximately 4.1% are singletons. The chain recombines TRBV20-1 with TRBJ1-2; D might be TRBD1 (5 bases). The sequenced sample was PBMCs. This TCR derives from a middle-aged man with multiple sclerosis. The CDR3 sequence: CSARDTGSWGYTF. As DNA, the CDR3 is TGCAGTGCTAGAGATACAGGCTCATGGGGCTACACCTTC.